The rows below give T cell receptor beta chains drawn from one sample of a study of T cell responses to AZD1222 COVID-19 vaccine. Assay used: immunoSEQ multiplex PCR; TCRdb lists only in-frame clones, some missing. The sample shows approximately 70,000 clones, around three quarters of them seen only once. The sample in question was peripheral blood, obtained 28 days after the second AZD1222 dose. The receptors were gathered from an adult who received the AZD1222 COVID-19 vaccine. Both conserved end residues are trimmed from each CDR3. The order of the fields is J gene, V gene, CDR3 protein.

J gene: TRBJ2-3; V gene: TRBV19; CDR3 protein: ASSIARTGTDTQY
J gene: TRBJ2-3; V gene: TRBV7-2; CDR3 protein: ASSLESTGGVLEDTQY
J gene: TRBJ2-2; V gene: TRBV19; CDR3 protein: ASSNLLRNTGELF
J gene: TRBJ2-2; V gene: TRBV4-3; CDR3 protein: ASSQDLFGGELF
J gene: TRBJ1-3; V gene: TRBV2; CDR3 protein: ASRSEISGNTIY
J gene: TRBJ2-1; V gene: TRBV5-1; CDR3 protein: ASSYDRDEQF
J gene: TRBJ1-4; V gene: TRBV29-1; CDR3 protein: SVGTGVDEKLF
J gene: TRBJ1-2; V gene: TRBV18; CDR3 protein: ASSPATGNYGYT
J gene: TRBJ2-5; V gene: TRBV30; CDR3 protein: ALTSGGRQTQY
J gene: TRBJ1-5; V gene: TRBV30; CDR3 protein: AWSKGLDQPQH
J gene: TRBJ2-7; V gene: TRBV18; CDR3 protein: ASSPLGGDEQY
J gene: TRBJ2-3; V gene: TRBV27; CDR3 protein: ASTPSGSPRVPDTQY
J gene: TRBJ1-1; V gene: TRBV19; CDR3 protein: ASSITGFTEAF
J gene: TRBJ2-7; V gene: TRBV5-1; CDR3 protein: ASSLAGGYYEQY
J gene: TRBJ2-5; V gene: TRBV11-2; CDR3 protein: ASSPTGGETQY
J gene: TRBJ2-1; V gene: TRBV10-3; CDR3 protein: AISESTAYNEQF
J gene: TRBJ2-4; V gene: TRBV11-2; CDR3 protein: ASSLTPASGGRIQY
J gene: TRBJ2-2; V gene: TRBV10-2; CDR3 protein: ASSDPPGTGVTGELF
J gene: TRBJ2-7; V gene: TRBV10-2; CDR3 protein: ASRGLAGGEQY
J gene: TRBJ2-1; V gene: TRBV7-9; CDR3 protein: ASSPDFNEQF
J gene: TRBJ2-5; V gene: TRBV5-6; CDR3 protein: ASSFDQAQETQY
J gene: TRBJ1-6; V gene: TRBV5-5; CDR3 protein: ASFGSYNSPLH
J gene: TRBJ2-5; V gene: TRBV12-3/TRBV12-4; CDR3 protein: ASSFAGLETQY
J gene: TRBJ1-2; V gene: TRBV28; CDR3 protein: ASIGNYGYT
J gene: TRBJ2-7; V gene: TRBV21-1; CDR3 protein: ASLTPPYRDRDLHEQY
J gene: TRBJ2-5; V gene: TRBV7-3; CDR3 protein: ASSLAVQETQY
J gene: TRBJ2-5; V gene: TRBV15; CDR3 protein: ATSRDLAAKETQY
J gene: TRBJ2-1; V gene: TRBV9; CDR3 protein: ASSAQYPGTSGGLYNEQF
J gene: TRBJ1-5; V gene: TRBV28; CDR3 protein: ASSLLGAGNQPQH
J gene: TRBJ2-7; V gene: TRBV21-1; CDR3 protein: ASRQLVEQY
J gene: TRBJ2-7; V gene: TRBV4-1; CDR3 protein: ASSQDELSYEQY
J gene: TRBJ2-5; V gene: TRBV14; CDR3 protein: ASSQYRDSRNLLETQY
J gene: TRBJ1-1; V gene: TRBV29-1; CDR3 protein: SVEVVENTEAF
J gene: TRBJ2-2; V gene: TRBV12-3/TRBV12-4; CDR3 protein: ASSLGAGELF
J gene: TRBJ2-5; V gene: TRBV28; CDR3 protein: ATSGGGRETQY
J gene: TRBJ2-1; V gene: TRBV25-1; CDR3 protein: ASSGGPLLGTEQF
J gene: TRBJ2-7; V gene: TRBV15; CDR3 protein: ATSGSYEQY